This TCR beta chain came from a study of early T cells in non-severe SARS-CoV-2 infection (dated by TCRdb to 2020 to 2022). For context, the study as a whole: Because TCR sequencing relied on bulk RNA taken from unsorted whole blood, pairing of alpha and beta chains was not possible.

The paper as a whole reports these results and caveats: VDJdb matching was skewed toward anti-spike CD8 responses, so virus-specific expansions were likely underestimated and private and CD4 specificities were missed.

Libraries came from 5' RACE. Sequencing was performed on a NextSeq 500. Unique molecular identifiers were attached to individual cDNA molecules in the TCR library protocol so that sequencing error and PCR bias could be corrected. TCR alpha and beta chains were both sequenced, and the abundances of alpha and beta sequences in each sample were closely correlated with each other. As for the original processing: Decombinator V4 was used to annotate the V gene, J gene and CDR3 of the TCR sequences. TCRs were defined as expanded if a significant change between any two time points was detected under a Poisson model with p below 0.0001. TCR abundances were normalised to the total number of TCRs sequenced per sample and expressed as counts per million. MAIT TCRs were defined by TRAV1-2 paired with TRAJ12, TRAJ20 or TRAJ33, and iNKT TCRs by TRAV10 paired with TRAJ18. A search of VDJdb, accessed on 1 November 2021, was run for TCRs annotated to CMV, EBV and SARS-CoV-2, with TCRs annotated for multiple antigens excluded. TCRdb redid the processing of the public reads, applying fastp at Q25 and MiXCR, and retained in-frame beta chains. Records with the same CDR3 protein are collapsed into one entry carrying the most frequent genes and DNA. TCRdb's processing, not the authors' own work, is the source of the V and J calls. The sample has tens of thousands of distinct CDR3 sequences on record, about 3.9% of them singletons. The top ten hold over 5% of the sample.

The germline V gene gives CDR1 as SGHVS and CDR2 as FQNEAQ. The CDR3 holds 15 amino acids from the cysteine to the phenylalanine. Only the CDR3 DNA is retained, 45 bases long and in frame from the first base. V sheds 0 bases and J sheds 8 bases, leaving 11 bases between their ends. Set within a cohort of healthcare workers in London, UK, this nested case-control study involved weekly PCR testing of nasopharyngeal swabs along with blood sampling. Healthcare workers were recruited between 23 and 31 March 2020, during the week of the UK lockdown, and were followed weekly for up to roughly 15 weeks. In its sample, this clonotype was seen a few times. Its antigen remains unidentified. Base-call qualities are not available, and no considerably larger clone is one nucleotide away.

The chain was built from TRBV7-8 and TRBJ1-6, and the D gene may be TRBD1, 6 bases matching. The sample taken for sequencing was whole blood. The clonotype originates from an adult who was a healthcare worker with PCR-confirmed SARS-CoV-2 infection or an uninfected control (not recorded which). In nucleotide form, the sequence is TGTGCCAGCAGCTTAGCGTACAGGGATGATTCACCCCTCCACTTT. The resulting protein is CASSLAYRDDSPLHF. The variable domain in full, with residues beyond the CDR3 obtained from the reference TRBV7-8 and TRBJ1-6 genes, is GAGVSQSPRYKVAKRGQDVALRCDPISGHVSLFWYQQALGQGPEFLTYFQNEAQLDKSGLPSDRFFAERPEGSVSTLKIQRTQQEDSAVYLCASSLAYRDDSPLHFGNGTRLTVT.